Listed here are 22 T cell receptor beta chains from one sample, sequenced in a study of blood T cell repertoires in COVID-19. Profiling relied on immunoSEQ multiplex PCR, and the TCRdb table lists in-frame clones only, not all of them. The table shows 120,000 to 150,000 clones, with about 88% occurring only once. Specimen: peripheral blood. The receptors were gathered from a human donor with COVID-19, enrolled during active disease. The donor label of this sample is uncertain.

V usage is TRBV5-1 and J usage is TRBJ2-7; TRBD1 is a possible D gene (6 bases). The CDR3 sequence is 14 residues long. Germline V gene data show CDR1 as SGHRS and CDR2 as YFSETQ. Trimming took off 4 bases at V and 6 bases at J, with 17 bases between the two ends. The CDR3 protein is CASSAYRAKGEQYF. CDR3 coding DNA: TGCGCCAGCAGCGCCTACAGGGCCAAAGGCGAGCAGTACTTC.

This chain uses TRBV7-2 with TRBJ1-2; TRBD1 aligns across 7 bases. Unmatched junction bases numbered 2, after V lost 1 base and J lost 3 bases. Germline CDR1 SGHTA, CDR2 FQGNSA. The CDR3 spans 14 residues. The DNA of the CDR3 is TGTGCCAGCAGCTTAGACAGGGGCCACTATGGCTACACCTTC. Translating it yields CASSLDRGHYGYTF.

The chain joins TRBV5-1 to TRBJ2-2; D remains unclear. Germline V gene lookup returns CDR1 SGHRS and CDR2 YFSETQ. The V end lost 3 bases, the J end lost 1 base, and 16 bases lay between the germline ends. The CDR3 loop spans 17 amino acids. CDR3 sequence reads: CASSSPTEALNTGELFF. As DNA, the CDR3 is TGCGCCAGCAGCTCGCCCACAGAAGCCCTGAACACCGGGGAGCTGTTTTTT.

V gene TRBV10-2 combines with J gene TRBJ2-3, with D possibly TRBD1 on 6 matching bases. The CDR3 consists of 14 residues. Trimming took off 6 bases at V and 6 bases at J, with 16 bases between the two ends. Looked up from germline, CDR1 is WSHSY and CDR2 is SAAADI. Here the CDR3 reads CASSLTGTRDTQYF. The CDR3 nucleotides read TGCGCCAGCAGCCTTACAGGGACCAGGGATACGCAGTATTTT.

The J gene is TRBJ1-4, the V gene TRBV6-5; TRBD1 aligns across 12 bases. This CDR3 has 15 amino acids. V shed 7 bases, J shed 7 bases, and the junction held 7 bases outside the gene matches. Germline V gene sequence: CDR1 MNHEY, CDR2 SVGAGI. The CDR3 DNA reads as TGTGCCAGCAAGACGGGACAGGGGGCAACTGAAAAACTGTTTTTT. Its protein product is CASKTGQGATEKLFF.

The chain has TRBV18 and TRBJ1-1; possibly TRBD1 for D (6 bases). This CDR3 has 12 residues. Germline CDR1 is KGHSH and CDR2 is LQKENI. Trimming removed 3 bases from V and 11 bases from J, with 13 bases in between. This CDR3 reads CASSPVPGDAFF. The CDR3 DNA reads as TGTGCCAGCTCACCTGTCCCAGGGGACGCTTTCTTT. The full variable domain, its missing parts supplied by reference TRBV18 and TRBJ1-1, is NAGVMQNPRHLVRRRGQEARLRCSPMKGHSHVYWYRQLPEEGLKFMVYLQKENIIDESGMPKERFSAEFPKEGPSILRIQQVVRGDSAAYFCASSPVPGDAFFGQGTRLTVV.

V is TRBV6-6 and J is TRBJ2-1; 9 bases map to TRBD2. The germline CDR1 and CDR2 sequences are MNHNY and SVGAGI (reference sequence). The CDR3 sequence is 18 residues long. V lost 5 bases and J lost 0; bases outside the gene matches: 11. Here the CDR3 reads CASSPRTSAYYSYNEQFF. The CDR3 nucleotides are TGTGCCAGCAGTCCCCGGACTAGCGCCTACTACTCCTACAATGAGCAGTTCTTC.

CDR3 sequence: CASSPGTGGGSNGYTF. The DNA for the CDR3 is TGTGCCAGCAGCCCGGGGACAGGGGGCGGTTCAAATGGCTACACCTTC. V and J are TRBV7-9 and TRBJ1-2; 12 nucleotides align to TRBD1. After removal of 5 bases from V and 6 bases from J, the junction contained 10 bases not matched to a gene. CDR1 is SEHNR and CDR2 is FQNEAQ in the germline V gene (reference sequence). CDR3 length: 16 amino acids.

This clone was seen a single time. The chain uses TRBV10-3 and TRBJ1-5, with TRBD1 matching 12 bases. The germline V gene has CDR1 ENHRY and CDR2 SYGVKD. This CDR3 is built from 14 residues. The ends lost 10 bases at V and 7 bases at J; junction bases unmatched: 8. In nucleotides, the CDR3 is TGTGCCACCAGGGCCGGGACAGGGGGCCAGCCCCAGCATTTT. This codes for CATRAGTGGQPQHF.

The J gene is TRBJ2-7, the V gene TRBV7-6; TRBD1 matches at 9 bases. Germline CDR1 is SGHVS and CDR2 is FNYEAQ. The CDR3 contains 15 residues. The trim removed 1 base at V and 2 bases at J, leaving 3 bases unmatched. CDR3 region: CASSLGTGVTYEQYF. The CDR3 region has the DNA TGTGCCAGCAGCTTAGGGACAGGGGTGACCTACGAGCAGTACTTC.

The chain has TRBV2 and TRBJ1-5; the match to TRBD1 covers 8 bases. This CDR3 region has 15 residues. Germline trimming cut 6 bases from V and 5 bases from J; bases unmatched to any gene: 9. The germline gives CDR1 SNHLY, CDR2 FYNNEI. The CDR3: CASSSLTGGDQPQHF. The CDR3 bases are TGTGCCAGCAGCTCGCTCACAGGGGGGGATCAGCCCCAGCATTTT. The full variable domain, with the rest looked up from reference TRBV2 and TRBJ1-5, is EPEVTQTPSHQVTQMGQEVILRCVPISNHLYFYWYRQILGQKVEFLVSFYNNEISEKSEIFDDQFSVERPDGSNFTLKIRSTKLEDSAMYFCASSSLTGGDQPQHFGDGTRLSIL.

The chain has TRBV5-6 and TRBJ1-3; D is ambiguous. V was trimmed by 0 bases and J by 5 bases, leaving 9 bases between them. Germline CDR1 and CDR2: SGHDT and YYEEEE. This CDR3 contains 14 residues. The DNA of the CDR3 is TGTGCCAGCAGCTTGGGAAGCATCAGAAACACCATATATTTT. Amino acid sequence: CASSLGSIRNTIYF.

The chain links TRBV3-1 (or the pseudogene TRBV3-2) to TRBJ2-5; tentative D call: TRBD2 (5 bases). Trimming pared 0 bases from V and 5 bases from J, leaving 10 bases between. CDR1 LGHDT and CDR2 YNNKEL come from the germline V gene (reference sequence). CDR3 length: 14 amino acids. The CDR3 DNA reads as TGTGCCAGCAGCCAAGACCCGAGGGTTGAGACCCAGTACTTC. This sequence encodes CASSQDPRVETQYF.

The chain links TRBV21-1 to TRBJ2-2; TRBD1, the table's D call, was not compared with the DNA. TRBV21-1 is an annotated pseudogene. This CDR3 is 17 amino acids long. The CDR3 nucleotides read TGTGCCAGCAGCAAAGAACGAACAGGGGGCGACACCGGGGAGCTGTTTTTT. Translation: CASSKERTGGDTGELFF.

Comments on this clone: This clone may be a read error of a much larger clone one base away. Other DNA sequences within the sample encode an identical CDR3. The genes are TRBV13 and TRBJ1-1; a weak D match, TRBD1 (6 bases). Germline V gene sequence: CDR1 PRHDT, CDR2 FYEKMQ (reference sequence). This CDR3 has 15 residues. This chain's CDR3 is CASSLGGPGGTEAFF. The CDR3 nucleotides are TGCGCCAGCAGCTTAGGGGGACCGGGGGGGACTGAAGCTTTCTTT.

The chain couples TRBV2 to TRBJ2-2, with D unclear. In germline, CDR1 is SNHLY, CDR2 FYNNEI. Trimming shortened V by 3 bases and J by 6 bases, and 11 bases separated the two germline ends. There are 14 residues in the CDR3. This CDR3 reads CASSEAWSPGELFF. The CDR3, as DNA: TGTGCCAGCAGTGAGGCTTGGAGTCCCGGGGAGCTGTTTTTT.

This chain uses TRBV10-3 with TRBJ1-5; 9 bases are shared with TRBD1. V dropped 6 bases and J dropped 1; count of bases not matched to a gene: 4. This CDR3 comprises 15 residues. Germline V gene sequence: CDR1 ENHRY, CDR2 SYGVKD. The CDR3 region has the DNA TGTGCCATCAGCGACGGGACAGGGAGCAATCAGCCCCAGCATTTT. The encoded protein is CAISDGTGSNQPQHF.

V gene TRBV5-6 combines with J gene TRBJ1-2; TRBD1 matches at 12 bases. Trimming cost V 4 bases and J 4 bases; bases outside gene matches: 11. CDR1 is SGHDT and CDR2 is YYEEEE in the germline V gene. The CDR3 runs 17 residues. CDR3 sequence: CASSPPGQGAGSYGYTF. CDR3 sequence (DNA): TGTGCCAGCAGCCCCCCGGGACAGGGGGCAGGTAGCTATGGCTACACCTTC.

J is TRBJ2-7 and V is TRBV5-8; 8 nucleotides match TRBD1. The CDR3 covers 16 residues. V was pared by 5 bases and J by 2 bases, with 12 bases of the junction left unmatched. The germline V gene encodes CDR1 SGHTS and CDR2 YDEGEE. The DNA of the CDR3 is TGTGCCAGCAGTCGCGGACAGGGAATACGACCCTACGAGCAGTACTTC. It translates to CASSRGQGIRPYEQYF.

The chain carries TRBV2 and TRBJ2-7; unclear D gene. V lost 4 bases and J 3 bases, leaving 16 bases between the germline ends. Germline CDR1 reads SNHLY; CDR2 reads FYNNEI. There are 15 residues in the CDR3. The CDR3 bases are TGTGCCAGCAGTGCAGTGTCGGAGACCTACTACGAGCAGTACTTC. It codes for CASSAVSETYYEQYF.

CDR3: CAIRQANTEAFF. The CDR3 coding sequence is TGTGCCATCCGACAGGCGAACACTGAAGCTTTCTTT. The J gene is TRBJ1-1, the V gene TRBV10-3; D is perhaps TRBD1 (6 bases). Trimming left V 8 bases short and J 1 base short, with 8 bases between. The CDR3 sequence is 12 residues long. From germline, CDR1 is ENHRY and CDR2 SYGVKD.

The genes are TRBV5-1 and TRBJ1-1; D possibly corresponds to TRBD1 (5 bases). V shed 0 bases and J shed 3 bases, with 12 bases lying between them. This CDR3 contains 15 residues. CDR1 is SGHRS, CDR2 YFSETQ, per germline. The CDR3 DNA sequence: TGCGCCAGCAGCTTGGGCGGGGTGGGGGACACTGAAGCTTTCTTT. It yields the protein CASSLGGVGDTEAFF.